This TCR beta chain was observed in a study of blood T cell repertoires in COVID-19. Study information: The United States, Italy and Spain provided the acute and convalescent COVID-19 samples. T cells, B-cell-depleted T cells, or PBMCs provided the cDNA or gDNA that served as material.

CDR1 KGHDR and CDR2 SFDVKD come from the germline V gene. With V trimmed by 7 bases and J by 1 base, 20 bases remained unmatched. The CDR3 length is 20 residues. This table comes from immunoSEQ multiplex PCR, and its TCRdb copy is limited to in-frame clones, with some not included. This table has approximately 290,000 clones, about 90% appearing once. The specimen was peripheral blood. The chain carries TRBV24-1 and TRBJ1-5, with TRBD1 matching over 8 bases. The sequence derives from a man younger than 35 with active or convalescent COVID-19. The CDR3 here is CATRTITYTGGIWSNQPQHF. The CDR3 DNA reads as TGTGCCACCAGAACCATTACTTATACAGGGGGGATCTGGAGCAATCAGCCCCAGCATTTT.